A selection of T cell receptor beta chains follows, all from one sample in a study of blood T cell repertoires in COVID-19. Sequencing was performed with immunoSEQ multiplex PCR; in TCRdb, only in-frame clones are kept and a portion is missing. This table has some 170,000 clones, more than 80% appearing once. Sequenced input: peripheral blood. The receptors were sampled from a woman aged 60-70 years with acute or convalescent COVID-19. The CDR3 runs from the conserved cysteine through the conserved F or W. The order of the fields is D gene, J gene, V gene, clone size, CDR3 length, CDR3 DNA, CDR3 protein. D genes are given only for firm matches. For some rows the clone size is stated as once, few or many, or as a class when expanded; others skip it.

D: TRBD1; J: TRBJ2-1; V: TRBV6-5; size: .; length: 14; DNA: TGTGCAACCTCCGGGACAGGGGGCTTCAATGAGCAGTTCTTC; CDR3: CATSGTGGFNEQFF
D: .; J: TRBJ1-4; V: TRBV7-8; size: .; length: 15; DNA: TGTGCCAGCAGCTTCCCCGGACATTATAATGAAAAACTGTTTTTT; CDR3: CASSFPGHYNEKLFF
D: .; J: TRBJ1-1; V: TRBV27; size: .; length: 15; DNA: TGTGCCAGCAGGGATAGGACAGCACCGAACACTGAAGCTTTCTTT; CDR3: CASRDRTAPNTEAFF
D: .; J: TRBJ1-5; V: TRBV3-1/TRBV3-2; size: .; length: 16; DNA: TGTGCCAGCAGCCACGGCCCGGGCGGGTCTCCTCAGCCCCAGCATTTT; CDR3: CASSHGPGGSPQPQHF
D: TRBD2; J: TRBJ2-1; V: TRBV5-4; size: .; length: 15; DNA: TGTGCCAGCAGCTTTCCCGCGGGAGGTAACAATGAGCAGTTCTTC; CDR3: CASSFPAGGNNEQFF
D: TRBD2; J: TRBJ2-3; V: TRBV5-6; size: .; length: 19; DNA: TGTGCCAGCAGCCTGTACCTAGCGGGAGGTCCTGTCGGCACAGATACGCAGTATTTT; CDR3: CASSLYLAGGPVGTDTQYF
D: .; J: TRBJ1-2; V: TRBV15; size: .; length: 15; DNA: TGTGCCACCAGCAGAGATAGACCCCGGAGGATTGGCTACACCTTC; CDR3: CATSRDRPRRIGYTF
D: .; J: TRBJ1-5; V: TRBV13; size: once; length: 14; DNA: TGTGCCAGCAGCTTTGGCAGGGTCAATCAGCCCCAGCATTTT; CDR3: CASSFGRVNQPQHF
D: TRBD1; J: TRBJ1-5; V: TRBV19; size: .; length: 14; DNA: TGTGCCAGTAAGGTAGGACAGGGCTATCAGCCCCAGCATTTT; CDR3: CASKVGQGYQPQHF
D: TRBD1; J: TRBJ2-3; V: TRBV28; size: .; length: 15; DNA: TGTGCCAGCGATGGACAGGGCCCTCGCGCAGATACGCAGTATTTT; CDR3: CASDGQGPRADTQYF
D: .; J: TRBJ1-5; V: TRBV2; size: .; length: 12; DNA: TGTGCCAGCAGTCCCACGGGTTCTCCCCAGCATTTT; CDR3: CASSPTGSPQHF
D: .; J: TRBJ1-4; V: TRBV5-4; size: few; length: 14; DNA: TGTGCCAGCAGCTTCGGGGGTGCCGATGAAAAACTGTTTTTT; CDR3: CASSFGGADEKLFF
D: .; J: TRBJ1-3; V: TRBV9; size: once; length: 15; DNA: TGTGCCAGCAGCCCCCTCGGGATCTCTGGAAACACCATATATTTT; CDR3: CASSPLGISGNTIYF
D: TRBD2; J: TRBJ2-1; V: TRBV3-1/TRBV3-2; size: .; length: 15; DNA: TGTGCCAGCAGCCAGGCCGCGACGGCGGGAGGTGAGCAGTTCTTC; CDR3: CASSQAATAGGEQFF
D: TRBD2; J: TRBJ2-3; V: TRBV2; size: .; length: 19; DNA: TGTGCCAGCAGGAAAACGGGACTAGCGGGATTTCGGGGCACAGATACGCAGTATTTT; CDR3: CASRKTGLAGFRGTDTQYF
D: .; J: TRBJ1-6; V: TRBV9; size: .; length: 14; DNA: TGTGCCAGCAGCTCAACGACAGGTCCCTCACCCCTCCACTTT; CDR3: CASSSTTGPSPLHF
D: TRBD2; J: TRBJ2-4; V: TRBV18; size: .; length: 17; DNA: TGTGCCAGCTCACCAAGGGGAGGGTCGTTTTCGGGAAACATTCAGTACTTC; CDR3: CASSPRGGSFSGNIQYF
D: TRBD2; J: TRBJ2-3; V: TRBV30; size: .; length: 12; DNA: TGTGCCCTGACTAGCGCGGGGGATACGCAGTATTTT; CDR3: CALTSAGDTQYF
D: .; J: TRBJ1-1; V: TRBV4-1; size: .; length: 15; DNA: TGCGCCAGCAGCCAAGAAGGCTGGGGGCACACTGAAGCTTTCTTT; CDR3: CASSQEGWGHTEAFF
D: .; J: TRBJ2-1; V: TRBV4-1; size: .; length: 13; DNA: TGCGCCAGCAGCCAAGATACCTATCGTGAGCAGTTCTTC; CDR3: CASSQDTYREQFF
D: TRBD1; J: TRBJ1-1; V: TRBV28; size: few; length: 13; DNA: TGTGCCTCCTATTGGACAGGGGGTACTGAAGCTTTCTTT; CDR3: CASYWTGGTEAFF
D: TRBD1; J: TRBJ1-5; V: TRBV10-1; size: few; length: 18; DNA: TGCGCCAGGACTGGGAGGGGGACAGGGTGCTATAGCAATCAGCCCCAGCATTTT; CDR3: CARTGRGTGCYSNQPQHF
D: TRBD2; J: TRBJ2-5; V: TRBV19; size: .; length: 16; DNA: TGTGCCAGTAGGACTAGCGGGAGTGTAGGGCGTGAGACCCAGTACTTC; CDR3: CASRTSGSVGRETQYF
D: .; J: TRBJ2-3; V: TRBV7-9; size: .; length: 14; DNA: TGTGCCAGCAGCTTAGAGGGGTCTACGGATACGCAGTATTTT; CDR3: CASSLEGSTDTQYF
D: .; J: TRBJ1-3; V: TRBV3-1/TRBV3-2; size: .; length: 16; DNA: TGTGCCAGCAGCCAAGATCCCGGGAGGTCTGGAAACACCATATATTTT; CDR3: CASSQDPGRSGNTIYF
D: .; J: TRBJ1-3; V: TRBV28; size: .; length: 16; DNA: TGTGCCACCGCCCGTGGGGGGATCTCATCTGGAAACACCATATATTTT; CDR3: CATARGGISSGNTIYF
D: .; J: TRBJ2-7; V: TRBV19; size: few; length: 13; DNA: TGTGCCAGTAGGAGCAGGGGAGAGTACGAGCAGTACTTC; CDR3: CASRSRGEYEQYF
D: TRBD1; J: TRBJ1-2; V: TRBV7-6; size: .; length: 16; DNA: TGTGCCAGCAGCGTCGGGACAGCGCCGGTCGGGGATGGCTACACCTTC; CDR3: CASSVGTAPVGDGYTF
D: TRBD1; J: TRBJ2-4; V: TRBV18; size: .; length: 13; DNA: TGTGCCAGCTCACCTGGACAGGGCTACATTCAGTACTTC; CDR3: CASSPGQGYIQYF
D: .; J: TRBJ1-6; V: TRBV11-3; size: .; length: 13; DNA: TGTGCCAGCAGTCCGCGGCAGCTTTCGCCCCTCCACTTT; CDR3: CASSPRQLSPLHF
D: TRBD2; J: TRBJ2-1; V: TRBV6-5; size: .; length: 15; DNA: TGTGCCAGCAGTTACGGCGGGGGGGCCTACAATGAGCAGTTCTTC; CDR3: CASSYGGGAYNEQFF
D: TRBD1; J: TRBJ1-3; V: TRBV25-1; size: once; length: 17; DNA: TGTGCCAGCAGCCCCGGGACAGGGAGGAATACTGGAAACACCATATATTTT; CDR3: CASSPGTGRNTGNTIYF
D: TRBD2; J: TRBJ2-1; V: TRBV4-1; size: .; length: 19; DNA: TGCGCCAGCAGCCAGTCCGGACTAGCGGGAGGGCGATCCGGGAATGAGCAGTTCTTC; CDR3: CASSQSGLAGGRSGNEQFF
D: .; J: TRBJ2-7; V: TRBV20-1; size: .; length: 10; DNA: TGCAGGGTGGGGACTCCTGAGCAGTACTTC; CDR3: CRVGTPEQYF
D: .; J: TRBJ2-1; V: TRBV2; size: .; length: 13; DNA: TGTGCCAGCAGTGAAGCGGTGTCAGGGGAGCAGTTCTTC; CDR3: CASSEAVSGEQFF
D: TRBD2; J: TRBJ2-7; V: TRBV13; size: .; length: 17; DNA: TGTGCCAGCAGCTTAACGGGACTAGCGGGAGAGTCCTACGAGCAGTACTTC; CDR3: CASSLTGLAGESYEQYF
D: .; J: TRBJ1-1; V: TRBV3-1/TRBV3-2; size: .; length: 18; DNA: TGTGCCAGCAGCCAGTTCTTATTTGGTGGAGGGGTGAACACTGAAGCTTTCTTT; CDR3: CASSQFLFGGGVNTEAFF
D: TRBD1; J: TRBJ1-6; V: TRBV6-5; size: .; length: 14; DNA: TGTGCCAGCAGTTACATCCAGGGGGATTCACCCCTCCACTTT; CDR3: CASSYIQGDSPLHF
D: TRBD2; J: TRBJ2-2; V: TRBV4-2; size: .; length: 17; DNA: TGTGCCAGCAGCCCGGGACTAGCGGAGGCGAACACCGGGGAGCTGTTTTTT; CDR3: CASSPGLAEANTGELFF
D: .; J: TRBJ2-3; V: TRBV2; size: .; length: 16; DNA: TGTGCCAGCAGGGTACTGGATACGGGAGGCACAGATACGCAGTATTTT; CDR3: CASRVLDTGGTDTQYF
D: TRBD1; J: TRBJ1-2; V: TRBV12-3/TRBV12-4; size: .; length: 12; DNA: TGTGCCAGCAATCCAGGGGGCGGTGGCTACACCTTC; CDR3: CASNPGGGGYTF
D: TRBD2; J: TRBJ2-5; V: TRBV18; size: .; length: 17; DNA: TGTGCCAGCTCACGACTCGGGCTGCGGGAGGCACAAGAGACCCAGTACTTC; CDR3: CASSRLGLREAQETQYF